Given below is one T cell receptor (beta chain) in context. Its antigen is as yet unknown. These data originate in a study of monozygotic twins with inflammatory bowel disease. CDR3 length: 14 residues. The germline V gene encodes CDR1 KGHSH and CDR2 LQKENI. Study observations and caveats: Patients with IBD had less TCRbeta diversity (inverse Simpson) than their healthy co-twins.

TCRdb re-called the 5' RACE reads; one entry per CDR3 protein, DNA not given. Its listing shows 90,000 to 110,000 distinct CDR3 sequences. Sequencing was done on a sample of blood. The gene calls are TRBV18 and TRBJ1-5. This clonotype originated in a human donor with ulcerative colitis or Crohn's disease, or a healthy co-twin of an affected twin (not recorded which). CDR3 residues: CASSVGGDNQPQHF.